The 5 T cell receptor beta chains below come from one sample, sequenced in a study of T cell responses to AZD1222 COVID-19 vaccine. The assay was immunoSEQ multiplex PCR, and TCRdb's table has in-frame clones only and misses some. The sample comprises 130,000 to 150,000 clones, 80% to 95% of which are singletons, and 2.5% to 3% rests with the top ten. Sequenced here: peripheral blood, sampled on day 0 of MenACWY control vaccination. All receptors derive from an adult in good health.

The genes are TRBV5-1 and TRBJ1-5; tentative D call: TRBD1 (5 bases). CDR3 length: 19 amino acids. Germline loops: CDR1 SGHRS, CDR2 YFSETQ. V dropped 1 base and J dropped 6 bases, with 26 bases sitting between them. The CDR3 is CASSLRVRPGVGWGQPQHF. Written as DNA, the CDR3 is TGCGCCAGCAGCTTGAGGGTGAGACCGGGGGTCGGCTGGGGTCAGCCCCAGCATTTT. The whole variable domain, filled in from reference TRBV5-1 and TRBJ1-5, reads KAGVTQTPRYLIKTRGQQVTLSCSPISGHRSVSWYQQTPGQGLQFLFEYFSETQRNKGNFPGRFSGRQFSNSRSEMNVSTLELGDSALYLCASSLRVRPGVGWGQPQHFGDGTRLSIL.

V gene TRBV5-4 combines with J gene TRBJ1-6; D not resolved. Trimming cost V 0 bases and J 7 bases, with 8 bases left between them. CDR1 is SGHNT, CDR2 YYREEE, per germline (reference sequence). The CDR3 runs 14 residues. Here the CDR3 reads CASSLAGSNSPLHF. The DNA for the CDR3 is TGTGCCAGCAGCTTGGCTGGGAGCAATTCACCCCTCCACTTT.

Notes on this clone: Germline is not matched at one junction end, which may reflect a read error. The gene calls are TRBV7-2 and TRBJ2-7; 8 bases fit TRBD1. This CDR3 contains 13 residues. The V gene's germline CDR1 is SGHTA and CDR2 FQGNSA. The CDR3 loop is CASSSHGDRIFSF. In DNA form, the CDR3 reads TGTGCCAGCAGCTCCCATGGGGACAGGATTTTTTCTTTC.

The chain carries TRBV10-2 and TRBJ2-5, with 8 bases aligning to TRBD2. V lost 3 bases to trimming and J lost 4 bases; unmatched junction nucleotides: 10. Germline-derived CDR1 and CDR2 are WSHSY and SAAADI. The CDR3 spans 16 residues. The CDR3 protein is CASSEGSGSRRETQYF. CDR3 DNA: TGCGCCAGCAGTGAAGGGAGCGGGAGCAGGAGAGAGACCCAGTACTTC.

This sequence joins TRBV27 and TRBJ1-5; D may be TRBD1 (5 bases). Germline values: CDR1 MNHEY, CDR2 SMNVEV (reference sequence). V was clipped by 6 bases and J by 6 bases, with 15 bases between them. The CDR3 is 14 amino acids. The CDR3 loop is CASSLGQGGQPQHF. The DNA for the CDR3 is TGTGCCAGCAGCCTGGGGCAGGGAGGTCAGCCCCAGCATTTT.